This TCR beta chain was profiled in a study of CD4+ T cells in melanoma (dated by TCRdb to 2022 to 2024). As for the study more broadly: Neoantigen-specific CD4+ T cells in human melanoma were investigated in the study.

Library creation used the immunoSEQ multiplex PCR assay. In its TCRdb copy, this immuneACCESS table keeps in-frame sequences only and misses some clones. Where compared with another copy, unresolved V genes explain less than half of these, and the others have no known cause. The sample table records about 50,000 clones; roughly nine tenths of these occur just once. The ten top clones hold approximately 10% of the sample. As concerns this clone: Its recognized antigen is unknown. No base quality values were provided; no much bigger clone lies one nucleotide off.

From a lookup of the germline V gene (reference sequence), CDR1 and CDR2 are DFQATT and SNEGSKA. The CDR3 covers 9 residues, taking in both the cysteine and the phenylalanine. Kept here is only the CDR3 DNA, which spans 27 bases and is read in frame from base 1. Trimming removed 6 bases from V and 7 bases from J, leaving 6 bases between the germline ends. Overall study outcomes, separate from this receptor: Diverse differentiation states were reported to be shown by neoantigen-specific CD4+ T cells in melanoma. The report described a correlation between neoantigen-specific CD4+ T cells and the function of CD8+ T cells, macrophages and B cells.

The donors were people with melanoma. The clonotype originates from a human donor with melanoma. Material for sequencing was peripheral blood. The chain is encoded by TRBV20-1 joined to TRBJ1-2, with no confident D gene call. The CDR3 sequence is CSASGGYTF. The DNA is TGCAGTGCGTCGGGTGGCTACACCTTC.